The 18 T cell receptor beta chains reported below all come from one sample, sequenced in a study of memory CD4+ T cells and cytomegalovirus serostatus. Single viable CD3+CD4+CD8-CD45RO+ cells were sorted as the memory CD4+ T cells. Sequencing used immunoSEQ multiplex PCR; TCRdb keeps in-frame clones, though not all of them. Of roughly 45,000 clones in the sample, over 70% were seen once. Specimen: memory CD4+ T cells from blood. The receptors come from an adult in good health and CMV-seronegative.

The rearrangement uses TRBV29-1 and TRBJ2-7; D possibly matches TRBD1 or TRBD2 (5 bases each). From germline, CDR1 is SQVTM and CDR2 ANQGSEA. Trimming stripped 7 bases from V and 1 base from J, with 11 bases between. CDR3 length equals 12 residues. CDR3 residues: CSAGTNSYEQYF. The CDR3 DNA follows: TGCAGCGCCGGGACGAATTCCTACGAGCAGTACTTC.

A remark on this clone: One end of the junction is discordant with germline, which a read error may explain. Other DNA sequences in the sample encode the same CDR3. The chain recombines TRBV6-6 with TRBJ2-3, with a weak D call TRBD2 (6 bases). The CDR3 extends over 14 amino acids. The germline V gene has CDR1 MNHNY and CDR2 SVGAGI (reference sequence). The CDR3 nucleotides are TGTGCCAGCTATCCGGCGGGGCGCACAGATACACAGTATTTT. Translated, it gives CASYPAGRTDTQYF.

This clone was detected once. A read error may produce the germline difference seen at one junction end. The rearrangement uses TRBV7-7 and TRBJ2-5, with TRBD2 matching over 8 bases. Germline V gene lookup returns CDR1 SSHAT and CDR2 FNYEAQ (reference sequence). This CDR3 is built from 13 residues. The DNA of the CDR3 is TGTGCTAGCAGCCTGCGGGGGGCGGAGACCCAGTACTTC. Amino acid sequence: CASSLRGAETQYF.

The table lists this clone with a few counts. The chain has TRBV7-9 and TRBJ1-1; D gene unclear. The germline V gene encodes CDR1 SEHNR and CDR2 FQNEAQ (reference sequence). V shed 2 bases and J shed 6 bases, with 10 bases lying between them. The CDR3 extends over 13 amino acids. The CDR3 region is CASSLLGIAEAFF. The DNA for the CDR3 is TGTGCCAGCAGCTTATTAGGGATCGCTGAAGCTTTCTTT.

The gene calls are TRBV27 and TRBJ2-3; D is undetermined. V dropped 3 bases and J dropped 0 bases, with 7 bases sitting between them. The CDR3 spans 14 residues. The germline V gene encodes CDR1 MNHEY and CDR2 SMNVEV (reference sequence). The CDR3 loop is CASSFYKSTDTQYF. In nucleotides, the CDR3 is TGTGCCAGCAGTTTTTATAAAAGCACAGATACGCAGTATTTT.

CDR3 in DNA: TGTGCCAGCAGCCGAACGGACGGGGCCAAGACCCAGTACTTC. This codes for CASSRTDGAKTQYF. The chain uses TRBV5-4 and TRBJ2-5; the D gene could be TRBD1 or TRBD2 (5 bases each). V lost 4 bases to trimming and J lost 6 bases, with 16 bases between them. The CDR3 has 14 residues. Per the germline V gene, CDR1 is SGHNT and CDR2 is YYREEE (reference sequence).

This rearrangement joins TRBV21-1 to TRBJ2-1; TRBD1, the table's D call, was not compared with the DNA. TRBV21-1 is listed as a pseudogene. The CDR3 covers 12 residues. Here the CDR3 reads CASSKVRGEQFF. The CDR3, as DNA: TGTGCCAGCAGCAAAGTAAGGGGTGAGCAGTTCTTC.

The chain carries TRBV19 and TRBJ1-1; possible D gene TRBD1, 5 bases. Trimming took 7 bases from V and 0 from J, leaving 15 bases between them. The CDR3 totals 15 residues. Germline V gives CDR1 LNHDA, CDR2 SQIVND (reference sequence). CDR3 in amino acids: CASTQTVGLNTEAFF. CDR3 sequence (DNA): TGTGCCAGTACCCAGACAGTGGGTTTGAACACTGAAGCTTTCTTT.

The CDR3 nucleotides read TGTGCCAGCAGTGAACCCGACAGGGCCCATGAAGCTTTCTTT. Residues: CASSEPDRAHEAFF. The chain uses TRBV2 and TRBJ1-1, with 7 bases aligning to TRBD1. The CDR3 covers 14 residues. With 2 bases clipped from V and 7 bases from J, the junction kept 7 bases outside the gene matches. From germline, CDR1 is SNHLY and CDR2 FYNNEI.

The CDR3 spells CASSPLGVNTEAFF. The CDR3 DNA is TGTGCCAGCAGCCCGTTGGGGGTGAACACTGAAGCTTTCTTT. The gene calls are TRBV5-4 and TRBJ1-1; possibly TRBD1 for D (5 bases). This CDR3 has 14 amino acids. Trimming took off 4 bases at V and 0 bases at J, with 10 bases between the two ends. Germline loops: CDR1 SGHNT, CDR2 YYREEE (reference sequence).

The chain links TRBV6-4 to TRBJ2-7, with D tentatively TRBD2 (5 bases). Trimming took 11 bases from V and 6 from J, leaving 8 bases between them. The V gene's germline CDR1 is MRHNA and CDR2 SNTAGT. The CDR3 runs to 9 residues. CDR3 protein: CAAGGEQYF. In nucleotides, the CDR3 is TGTGCCGCCGGAGGCGAGCAGTACTTC.

The CDR3 loop is CAISDPGFSEKLFF. The CDR3 region has the DNA TGTGCCATCAGTGATCCAGGGTTTAGTGAAAAACTGTTTTTT. The rearrangement links TRBV10-3 to TRBJ1-4, with D possibly matching TRBD1 (5 bases). Germline CDR1 is ENHRY and CDR2 is SYGVKD. Deletions cut 3 bases from V and 7 bases from J, with 12 bases between. The CDR3 sequence is 14 residues long.

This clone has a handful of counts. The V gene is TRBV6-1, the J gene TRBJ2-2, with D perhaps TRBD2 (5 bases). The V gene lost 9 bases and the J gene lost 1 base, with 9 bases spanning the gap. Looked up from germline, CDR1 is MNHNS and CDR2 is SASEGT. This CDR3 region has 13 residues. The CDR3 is CASTAVNTGELFF. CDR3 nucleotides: TGTGCCAGTACAGCGGTGAACACCGGGGAGCTGTTTTTT.

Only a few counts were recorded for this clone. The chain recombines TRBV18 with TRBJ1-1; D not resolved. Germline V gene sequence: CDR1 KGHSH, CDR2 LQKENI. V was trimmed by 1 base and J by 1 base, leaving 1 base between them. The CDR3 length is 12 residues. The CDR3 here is CASSPQNTEAFF. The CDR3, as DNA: TGTGCCAGCTCACCACAGAACACTGAAGCTTTCTTT.

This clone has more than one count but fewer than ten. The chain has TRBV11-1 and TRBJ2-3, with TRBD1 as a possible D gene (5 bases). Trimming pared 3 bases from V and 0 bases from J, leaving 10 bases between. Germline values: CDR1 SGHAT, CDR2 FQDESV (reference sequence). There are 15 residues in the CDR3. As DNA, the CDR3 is TGTGCCAGCAGCTTCAGGGCCGCTAGCACAGATACGCAGTATTTT. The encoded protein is CASSFRAASTDTQYF.

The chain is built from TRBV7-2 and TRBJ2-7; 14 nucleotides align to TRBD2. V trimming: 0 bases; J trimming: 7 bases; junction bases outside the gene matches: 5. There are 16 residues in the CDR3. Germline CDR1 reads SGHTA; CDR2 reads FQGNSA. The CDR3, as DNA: TGTGCCAGCAGCTTAGCGACTAGCGGGGGGGCGGGAGAGCAGTACTTC. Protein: CASSLATSGGAGEQYF.

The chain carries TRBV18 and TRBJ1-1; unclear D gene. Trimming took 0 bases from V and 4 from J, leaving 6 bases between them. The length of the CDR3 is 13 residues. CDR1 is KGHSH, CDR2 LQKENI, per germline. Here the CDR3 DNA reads TGTGCCAGCTCACCACCGTTTCGCACTGAAGCTTTCTTT. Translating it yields CASSPPFRTEAFF.

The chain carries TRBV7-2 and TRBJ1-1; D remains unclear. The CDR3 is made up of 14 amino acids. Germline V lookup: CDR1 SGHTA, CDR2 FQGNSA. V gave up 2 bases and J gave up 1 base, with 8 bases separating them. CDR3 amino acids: CASSLTDRNTEAFF. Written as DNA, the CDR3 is TGTGCCAGCAGCTTAACGGACCGGAACACTGAAGCTTTCTTT.